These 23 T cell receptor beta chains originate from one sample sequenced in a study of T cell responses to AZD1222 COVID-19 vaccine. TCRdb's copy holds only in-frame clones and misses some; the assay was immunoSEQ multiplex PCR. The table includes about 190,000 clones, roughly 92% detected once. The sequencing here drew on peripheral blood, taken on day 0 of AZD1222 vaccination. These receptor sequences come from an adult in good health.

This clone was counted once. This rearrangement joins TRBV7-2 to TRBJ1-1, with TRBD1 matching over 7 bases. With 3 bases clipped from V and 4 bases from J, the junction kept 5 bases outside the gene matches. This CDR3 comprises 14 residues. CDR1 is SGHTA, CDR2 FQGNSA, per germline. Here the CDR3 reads CASSFTDRPTEAFF. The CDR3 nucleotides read TGTGCCAGCAGCTTTACGGACAGGCCCACTGAAGCTTTCTTT. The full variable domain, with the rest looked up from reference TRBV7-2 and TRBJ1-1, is GAGVSQSPSNKVTEKGKDVELRCDPISGHTALYWYRQSLGQGLEFLIYFQGNSAPDKSGLPSDRFSAERTGGSVSTLTIQRTQQEDSAVYLCASSFTDRPTEAFFGQGTRLTVV.

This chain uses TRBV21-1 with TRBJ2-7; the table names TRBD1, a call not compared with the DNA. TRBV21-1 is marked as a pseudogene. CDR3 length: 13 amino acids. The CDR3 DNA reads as TGTGCCAGCAGCAGGACGGACAGGGAGGAGCAGTACTTC. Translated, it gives CASSRTDREEQYF.

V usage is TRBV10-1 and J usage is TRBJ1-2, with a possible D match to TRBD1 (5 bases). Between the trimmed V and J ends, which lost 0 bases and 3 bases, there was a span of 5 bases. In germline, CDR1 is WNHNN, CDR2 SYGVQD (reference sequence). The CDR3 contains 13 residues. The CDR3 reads CASSESTDYGYTF. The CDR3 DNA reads TGCGCCAGCAGTGAGTCGACAGACTATGGCTACACCTTC.

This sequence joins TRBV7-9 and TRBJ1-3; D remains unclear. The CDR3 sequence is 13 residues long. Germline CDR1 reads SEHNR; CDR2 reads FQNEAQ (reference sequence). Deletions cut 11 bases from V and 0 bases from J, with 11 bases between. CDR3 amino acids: CAAGYFSGNTIYF. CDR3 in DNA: TGTGCCGCCGGTTACTTCTCTGGAAACACCATATATTTT.

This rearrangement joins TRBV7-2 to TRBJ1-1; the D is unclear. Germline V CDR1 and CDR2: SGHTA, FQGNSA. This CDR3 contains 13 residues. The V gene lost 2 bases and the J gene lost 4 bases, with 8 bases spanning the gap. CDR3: CASSLWPRTEAFF. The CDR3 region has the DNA TGTGCCAGCAGCTTATGGCCCCGCACTGAAGCTTTCTTT.

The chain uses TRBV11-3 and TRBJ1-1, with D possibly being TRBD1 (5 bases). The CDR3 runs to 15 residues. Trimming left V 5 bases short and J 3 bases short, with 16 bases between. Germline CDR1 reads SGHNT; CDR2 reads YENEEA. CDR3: CASSGRVSGDTEAFF. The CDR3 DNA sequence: TGTGCCAGCAGCGGCAGGGTCTCGGGGGACACTGAAGCTTTCTTT.

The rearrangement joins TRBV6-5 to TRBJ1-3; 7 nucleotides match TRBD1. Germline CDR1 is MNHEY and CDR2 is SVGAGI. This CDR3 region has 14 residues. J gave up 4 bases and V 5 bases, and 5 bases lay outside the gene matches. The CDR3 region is CASSQPGQGNTIYF. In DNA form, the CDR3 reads TGTGCCAGCAGTCAACCGGGACAGGGAAACACCATATATTTT.

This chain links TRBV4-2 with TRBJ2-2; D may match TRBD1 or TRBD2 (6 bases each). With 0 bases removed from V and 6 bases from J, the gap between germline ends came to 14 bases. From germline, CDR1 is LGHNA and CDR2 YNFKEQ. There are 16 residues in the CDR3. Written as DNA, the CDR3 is TGTGCCAGCAGCCAAGAAACGGGGGCCCGGGCCGGGGAGCTGTTTTTT. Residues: CASSQETGARAGELFF.

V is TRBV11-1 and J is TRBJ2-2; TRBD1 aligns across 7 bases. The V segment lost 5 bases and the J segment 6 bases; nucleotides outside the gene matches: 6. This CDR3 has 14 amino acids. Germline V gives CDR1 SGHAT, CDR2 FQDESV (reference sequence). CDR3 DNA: TGTGCCAGCAGCATCCGGACAGGAGCCGGGGAGCTGTTTTTT. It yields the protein CASSIRTGAGELFF.

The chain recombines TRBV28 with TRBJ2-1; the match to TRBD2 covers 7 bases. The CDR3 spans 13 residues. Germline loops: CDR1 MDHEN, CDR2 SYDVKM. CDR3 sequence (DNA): TGTGCTGGAGCGGGGAGTCCCTACAATGAGCAGTTCTTC. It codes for CAGAGSPYNEQFF.

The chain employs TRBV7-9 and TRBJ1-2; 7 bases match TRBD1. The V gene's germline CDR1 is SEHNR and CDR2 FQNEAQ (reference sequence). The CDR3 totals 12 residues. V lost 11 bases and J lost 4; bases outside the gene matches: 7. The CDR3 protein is CAVEAGGYGYTF. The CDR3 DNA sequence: TGTGCCGTGGAAGCAGGGGGCTATGGCTACACCTTC.

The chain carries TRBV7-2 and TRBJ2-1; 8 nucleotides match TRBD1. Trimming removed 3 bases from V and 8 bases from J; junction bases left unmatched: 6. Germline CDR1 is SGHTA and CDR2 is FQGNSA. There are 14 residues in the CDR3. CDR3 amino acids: CASSFGDRSYEQFF. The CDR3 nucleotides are TGTGCCAGCAGCTTCGGGGACAGGTCTTATGAGCAGTTCTTC. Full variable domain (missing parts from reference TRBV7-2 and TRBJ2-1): GAGVSQSPSNKVTEKGKDVELRCDPISGHTALYWYRQSLGQGLEFLIYFQGNSAPDKSGLPSDRFSAERTGGSVSTLTIQRTQQEDSAVYLCASSFGDRSYEQFFGPGTRLTVL.

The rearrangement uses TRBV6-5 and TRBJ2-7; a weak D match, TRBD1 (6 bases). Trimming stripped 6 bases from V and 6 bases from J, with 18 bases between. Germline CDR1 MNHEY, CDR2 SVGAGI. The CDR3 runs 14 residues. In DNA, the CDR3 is TGTGCCAGCAGCATCCCGGGACACCCAAGCGAGCAGTACTTC. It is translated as CASSIPGHPSEQYF.

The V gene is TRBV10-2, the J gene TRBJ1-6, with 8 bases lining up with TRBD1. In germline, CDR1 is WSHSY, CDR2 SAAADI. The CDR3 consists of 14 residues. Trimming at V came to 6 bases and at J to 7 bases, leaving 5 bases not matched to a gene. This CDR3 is CASRWGQENSPLHF. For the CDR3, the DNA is TGCGCCAGCAGATGGGGACAGGAGAATTCACCCCTCCACTTT.

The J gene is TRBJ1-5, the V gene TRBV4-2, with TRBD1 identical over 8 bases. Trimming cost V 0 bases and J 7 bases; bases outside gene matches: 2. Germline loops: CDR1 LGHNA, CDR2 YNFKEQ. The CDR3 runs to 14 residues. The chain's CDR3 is CASSQEDRAQPQHF. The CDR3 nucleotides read TGTGCCAGCAGCCAAGAGGACAGGGCACAGCCCCAGCATTTT.

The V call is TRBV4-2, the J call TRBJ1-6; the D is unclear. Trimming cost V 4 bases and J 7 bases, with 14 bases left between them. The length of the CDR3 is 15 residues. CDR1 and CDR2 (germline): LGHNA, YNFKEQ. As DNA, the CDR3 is TGTGCCAGCAGCCCCACCCCGAAACCGAATTCACCCCTCCACTTT. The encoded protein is CASSPTPKPNSPLHF.

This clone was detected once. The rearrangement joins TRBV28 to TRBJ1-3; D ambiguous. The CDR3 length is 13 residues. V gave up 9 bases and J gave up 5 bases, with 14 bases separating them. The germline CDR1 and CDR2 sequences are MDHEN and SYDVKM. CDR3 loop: CASTSRARNTIYF. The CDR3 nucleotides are TGTGCCAGTACTTCTCGCGCAAGAAACACCATATATTTT.

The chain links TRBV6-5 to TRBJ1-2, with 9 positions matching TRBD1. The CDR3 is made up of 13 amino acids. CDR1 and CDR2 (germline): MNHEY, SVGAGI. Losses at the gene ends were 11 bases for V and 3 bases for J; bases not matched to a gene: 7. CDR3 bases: TGTGCCTCCCGGACAGGGGAGTACTATGGCTACACCTTC. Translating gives CASRTGEYYGYTF.

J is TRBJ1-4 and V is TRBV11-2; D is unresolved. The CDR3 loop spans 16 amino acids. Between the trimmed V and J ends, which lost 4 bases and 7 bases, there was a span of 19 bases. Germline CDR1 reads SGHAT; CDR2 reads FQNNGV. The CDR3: CASSSNGGSNREKLFF. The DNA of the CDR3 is TGTGCCAGCAGCTCGAACGGAGGGTCAAATCGTGAAAAACTGTTTTTT.

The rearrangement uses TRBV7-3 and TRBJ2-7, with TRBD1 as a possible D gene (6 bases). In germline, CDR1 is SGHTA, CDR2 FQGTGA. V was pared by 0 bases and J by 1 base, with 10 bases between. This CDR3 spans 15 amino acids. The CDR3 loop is CASSLTGQSSYEQYF. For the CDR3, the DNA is TGTGCCAGCAGCTTAACTGGACAGAGTTCCTACGAGCAGTACTTC.

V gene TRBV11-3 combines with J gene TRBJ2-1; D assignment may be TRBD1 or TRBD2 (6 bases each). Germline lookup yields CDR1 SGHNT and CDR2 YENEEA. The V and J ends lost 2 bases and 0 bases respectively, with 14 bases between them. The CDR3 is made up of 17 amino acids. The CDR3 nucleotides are TGTGCCAGCAGCTTAAGGGGGGACAACCCCTCCTACAATGAGCAGTTCTTC. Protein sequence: CASSLRGDNPSYNEQFF.

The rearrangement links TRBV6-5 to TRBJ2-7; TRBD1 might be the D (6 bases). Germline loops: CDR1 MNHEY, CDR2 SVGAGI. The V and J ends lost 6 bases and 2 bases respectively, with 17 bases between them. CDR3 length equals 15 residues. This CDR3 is CASRPDRSPTYEQYF. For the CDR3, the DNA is TGTGCCAGCAGGCCCGACAGGTCTCCGACCTACGAGCAGTACTTC.

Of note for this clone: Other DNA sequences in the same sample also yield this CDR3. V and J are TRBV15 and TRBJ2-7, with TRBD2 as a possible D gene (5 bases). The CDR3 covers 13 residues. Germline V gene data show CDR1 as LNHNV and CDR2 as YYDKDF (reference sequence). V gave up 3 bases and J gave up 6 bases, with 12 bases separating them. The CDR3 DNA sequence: TGTGCCACCAGCAGGGACCGCGGGCGCGAGCAGTACTTC. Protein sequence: CATSRDRGREQYF.